One sample yielded the 20 T cell receptor beta chains listed below, sequenced in a study of blood T cell repertoires in COVID-19. The data were produced by immunoSEQ multiplex PCR, yet TCRdb's version contains in-frame clones alone and is incomplete. Here the sample spans tens of thousands of clones, 70% to 90% being singletons. Material: peripheral blood. These receptors came from a human donor in a cohort sampled during active COVID-19.

The count of this clone is one. The V gene is TRBV28, the J gene TRBJ1-2; TRBD1 is a possible D gene (6 bases). The germline CDR1 and CDR2 sequences are MDHEN and SYDVKM. Trimming removed 5 bases from V and 5 bases from J, with 9 bases in between. There are 12 residues in the CDR3. The CDR3 nucleotides are TGTGCCAGCAGTATAGGGGGATATGGCTACACCTTC. Residues: CASSIGGYGYTF.

The rearrangement links TRBV7-6 to TRBJ1-1; D remains unclear. The CDR3 is made up of 11 amino acids. Per the germline V gene, CDR1 is SGHVS and CDR2 is FNYEAQ. The V gene lost 2 bases and the J gene lost 11 bases, with 9 bases spanning the gap. CDR3 loop: CASSLPGLAFF. In DNA form, the CDR3 reads TGTGCCAGCAGCTTACCGGGGTTGGCTTTCTTT.

The V gene is TRBV7-2, the J gene TRBJ2-1; 12 nucleotides match TRBD2. The V and J ends lost 1 base and 4 bases, in that order; junction bases with no gene match: 2. Germline V lookup: CDR1 SGHTA, CDR2 FQGNSA. The CDR3 is 16 amino acids. The CDR3 is CASSLGLAGAYNEQFF. The CDR3 DNA sequence: TGTGCCAGCAGCTTAGGACTAGCGGGAGCTTACAATGAGCAGTTCTTC.

The chain carries TRBV24-1 and TRBJ2-1, with D perhaps matching TRBD2 (5 bases). The germline V gene has CDR1 KGHDR and CDR2 SFDVKD. V was pared by 6 bases and J by 0 bases, with 8 bases between. This CDR3 region has 14 residues. CDR3 region: CATSMGSSYNEQFF. The DNA for the CDR3 is TGTGCCACCAGTATGGGGAGCTCCTACAATGAGCAGTTCTTC.

The sample holds one count of this clone. The rearrangement links TRBV5-6 to TRBJ2-7, with 9 bases lining up with TRBD1. Trimming removed 1 base from V and 1 base from J; junction bases left unmatched: 6. The length of the CDR3 is 16 residues. The germline CDR1 and CDR2 sequences are SGHDT and YYEEEE. The CDR3 sequence: CASSLLGQGHSYEQYF. In nucleotides, the CDR3 is TGTGCCAGCAGCTTGTTGGGACAGGGTCATTCCTACGAGCAGTACTTC. Looking up the rest from reference TRBV5-6 and TRBJ2-7 gives the full variable domain: DAGVTQSPTHLIKTRGQQVTLRCSPKSGHDTVSWYQQALGQGPQFIFQYYEEEERQRGNFPDRFSGHQFPNYSSELNVNALLLGDSALYLCASSLLGQGHSYEQYFGPGTRLTVT.

The chain joins TRBV5-1 to TRBJ2-2; 7 positions agree with TRBD2. Germline CDR1 is SGHRS and CDR2 is YFSETQ. V lost 7 bases to trimming and J lost 6 bases; unmatched junction nucleotides: 9. The CDR3 runs to 14 residues. Here the CDR3 reads CASSGREWSGELFF. In DNA form, the CDR3 reads TGCGCCAGCTCAGGGCGGGAGTGGTCCGGGGAGCTGTTTTTT.

The chain uses TRBV5-1 and TRBJ2-6, with 9 bases matching TRBD1. The CDR3 extends over 20 amino acids. V dropped 4 bases and J dropped 4; count of bases not matched to a gene: 18. Looked up from germline, CDR1 is SGHRS and CDR2 is YFSETQ. The CDR3 sequence is CASSPSGTGTNAWGANVLTF. CDR3 nucleotide sequence: TGCGCCAGCAGCCCGTCTGGGACAGGGACTAACGCGTGGGGGGCCAACGTCCTGACTTTC.

This sequence joins TRBV4-2 and TRBJ2-3; D perhaps matches TRBD2 (6 bases). Trimming shortened V by 0 bases and J by 10 bases, and 17 bases separated the two germline ends. There are 15 residues in the CDR3. Germline V CDR1 and CDR2: LGHNA, YNFKEQ. This CDR3 is CASSQDMGRPGAQYF. CDR3 coding DNA: TGTGCCAGCAGCCAAGATATGGGACGCCCGGGGGCGCAGTATTTT.

V is TRBV7-3 and J is TRBJ2-2; 9 nucleotides line up with TRBD2. Germline CDR1 is SGHTA and CDR2 is FQGTGA. The CDR3 is 14 amino acids. V shed 3 bases and J 6 bases; nucleotides not matched to a gene: 2. CDR3 DNA sequence: TGTGCCAGCAGCTTCGGGACTAGCCCCGGGGAGCTGTTTTTT. Encoded protein: CASSFGTSPGELFF.

The gene calls are TRBV4-3 and TRBJ2-2, with TRBD1 matching 9 bases. V lost 4 bases and J lost 7; bases outside the gene matches: 7. Germline V gene sequence: CDR1 LGHNA, CDR2 YSLEER. CDR3 length: 15 residues. As DNA, the CDR3 is TGCGCCAGCAGCCGGGTAGGGACAGGGAACGGGGAGCTGTTTTTT. This encodes CASSRVGTGNGELFF.

This clone was seen only a few times. The chain uses TRBV4-1 and TRBJ2-1; perhaps TRBD2 as D (6 bases). The CDR3 totals 13 residues. CDR1 and CDR2 from the germline V gene are MGHRA and YSYEKL. Trimming left V 0 bases short and J 7 bases short, with 7 bases between. DNA of the CDR3: TGCGCCAGCAGCCAAGACCGGGAGAATGAGCAGTTCTTC. Translating it yields CASSQDRENEQFF.

The CDR3 DNA sequence: TGTGCCATCAGTGAGTCGACCCCCCGGCAGGGCTATGGCTACACCTTC. Encoded protein: CAISESTPRQGYGYTF. The chain has TRBV10-3 and TRBJ1-2; D may be TRBD1 (5 bases). Between the trimmed V and J ends, which lost 0 bases and 4 bases, there was a span of 15 bases. The germline V gene encodes CDR1 ENHRY and CDR2 SYGVKD. This CDR3 comprises 16 residues.

The chain links TRBV18 to TRBJ2-7; 12 bases are a match to TRBD2. The CDR3 length is 16 residues. J was trimmed by 6 bases and V by 1 base; bases with no gene match: 7. Germline values: CDR1 KGHSH, CDR2 LQKENI. The CDR3 region has the DNA TGTGCCAGCTCACCACAAGCTAGCGGGAGGGGGCGCGAGCAGTACTTC. This translates into CASSPQASGRGREQYF.

The V call is TRBV7-9, the J call TRBJ2-1; TRBD2 matches at 8 bases. V was pared by 1 base and J by 6 bases, with 5 bases of the junction left unmatched. Germline V CDR1 and CDR2: SEHNR, FQNEAQ (reference sequence). This CDR3 has 15 residues. The CDR3 DNA reads as TGTGCCAGCAGCTTAGGGGCGGGAGGACCCAATGAGCAGTTCTTC. Amino acid sequence: CASSLGAGGPNEQFF.

This rearrangement joins TRBV4-1 to TRBJ1-5; 8 nucleotides agree with TRBD1. This CDR3 has 17 residues. V trimming: 0 bases; J trimming: 0 bases; junction bases outside the gene matches: 4. CDR1 is MGHRA and CDR2 is YSYEKL in the germline V gene. The CDR3 DNA reads as TGCGCCAGCAGCCAAGATGGGACAGGCTATAGCAATCAGCCCCAGCATTTT. It translates to CASSQDGTGYSNQPQHF.

The rearrangement joins TRBV7-2 to TRBJ2-3; 11 bases line up with TRBD2. Germline-derived CDR1 and CDR2 are SGHTA and FQGNSA. The CDR3 contains 16 residues. V lost 5 bases to trimming and J lost 3 bases; unmatched junction nucleotides: 7. The CDR3 region has the DNA TGTGCCAGCAGCAGACCGGGACTAGCGGTGACAGATACGCAGTATTTT. Translating gives CASSRPGLAVTDTQYF. Looking up the rest from reference TRBV7-2 and TRBJ2-3 gives the full variable domain: GAGVSQSPSNKVTEKGKDVELRCDPISGHTALYWYRQSLGQGLEFLIYFQGNSAPDKSGLPSDRFSAERTGGSVSTLTIQRTQQEDSAVYLCASSRPGLAVTDTQYFGPGTRLTVL.

The DNA of the CDR3 is TGTGCCAGCAGTGAAGGAGCCAAACCGGGGTCAGATACGCAGTATTTT. Translating it yields CASSEGAKPGSDTQYF. This sequence joins TRBV25-1 and TRBJ2-3, with TRBD2 as a possible D gene (5 bases). V lost 2 bases to trimming and J lost 4 bases, with 16 bases between them. Germline V gene lookup returns CDR1 MGHDK and CDR2 SYGVNS. CDR3 length: 16 amino acids.

The V and J genes are TRBV24-1 and TRBJ2-3; TRBD2 matches 7 bases. Per the germline V gene, CDR1 is KGHDR and CDR2 is SFDVKD. J gave up 4 bases and V 5 bases, and 8 bases lay outside the gene matches. The CDR3 has 15 amino acids. The CDR3 is CATSVLRAGADTQYF. Here the CDR3 DNA reads TGTGCCACCAGTGTCCTGAGGGCGGGAGCAGATACGCAGTATTTT.

The J gene is TRBJ2-3, the V gene TRBV5-1, with 9 nucleotides matching TRBD1. Germline-derived CDR1 and CDR2 are SGHRS and YFSETQ. Trimming removed 4 bases from V and 2 bases from J; junction bases left unmatched: 5. This CDR3 contains 15 residues. The CDR3 here is CASSPGQGPTDTQYF. In DNA form, the CDR3 reads TGCGCCAGCAGCCCGGGACAGGGTCCCACAGATACGCAGTATTTT.

This chain uses TRBV28 with TRBJ2-7, with D tentatively TRBD1 (7 bases). CDR1 and CDR2 (germline): MDHEN, SYDVKM. The CDR3 runs to 15 residues. V lost 6 bases, J lost 5 bases, and 20 bases lay in between. The CDR3 sequence is CASSQIRGAVHEQYF. The DNA of the CDR3 is TGTGCCAGCAGCCAGATCAGGGGGGCGGTGCACGAGCAGTACTTC.